One and the same sample provided the 10 T cell receptor beta chains below, sequenced in a study of shared clonotypes between healthy human individuals. Generated by immunoSEQ multiplex PCR, the TCRdb table keeps only in-frame clones and is missing some. Here the sample spans under 2,000,000 clones, around 96% being singletons. CD45RO-negative CD8 cells positively selected for CCR7 made up the naive population, which excluded terminally differentiated effector memory CD45RA+ cells. The sample taken for sequencing was naive CD8+ T cells sorted from blood. These receptor sequences come from a man aged 18 to 35 in good health.

A remark on this clone: This same CDR3 is encoded by further DNA sequences in the sample. J is TRBJ2-3 and V is TRBV5-1; 9 nucleotides align to TRBD2. V shed 2 bases and J 3 bases; nucleotides not matched to a gene: 1. Germline CDR1 reads SGHRS; CDR2 reads YFSETQ. The CDR3 sequence is 14 residues long. CDR3 loop: CASSLAGGTDTQYF. The DNA for the CDR3 is TGCGCCAGCAGCTTAGCGGGAGGTACAGATACGCAGTATTTT.

The J gene is TRBJ2-3, the V gene TRBV9; TRBD2 aligns across 10 bases. V dropped 3 bases and J dropped 2; count of bases not matched to a gene: 6. The germline V gene has CDR1 SGDLS and CDR2 YYNGEE. There are 16 residues in the CDR3. As DNA, the CDR3 is TGTGCCAGCAGCGAGAGCGGGGGGGCTCCCACAGATACGCAGTATTTT. It codes for CASSESGGAPTDTQYF.

The rearrangement uses TRBV21-1 and TRBJ2-7; TRBD1 is the table's D call and was not checked against the DNA. TRBV21-1 is an annotated pseudogene. CDR3 size: 13 residues. CDR3 DNA: TGTGCCAGCAGCAGAGACAGGGCCTACGAGCAGTACTTC. Its protein product is CASSRDRAYEQYF.

As to this clone: At the DNA level, this CDR3 is encoded by other sequences in the same sample as well. The V gene is TRBV6-5, the J gene TRBJ1-2, with a tentative D call TRBD1 (5 bases). With 7 bases removed from V and 7 bases from J, the gap between germline ends came to 10 bases. This CDR3 is built from 11 residues. Germline CDR1 and CDR2: MNHEY and SVGAGI. CDR3 region: CASTDGGGYTF. For the CDR3, the DNA is TGTGCCAGCACCGACGGGGGTGGCTACACCTTC.

The chain uses TRBV27 and TRBJ1-6; TRBD1 might be the D (6 bases). V lost 5 bases and J 0 bases, leaving 17 bases between the germline ends. CDR1 is MNHEY and CDR2 is SMNVEV in the germline V gene (reference sequence). This CDR3 comprises 18 residues. CDR3 loop: CASSAPRGQSSYNSPLHF. The CDR3 DNA follows: TGTGCCAGCAGTGCGCCCCGGGGACAAAGCTCCTATAATTCACCCCTCCACTTT.

In this sample, this clone turned up once. This chain links TRBV7-2 with TRBJ1-1, with a possible D match to TRBD1 (5 bases). Germline loops: CDR1 SGHTA, CDR2 FQGNSA. The CDR3 is 13 residues long. V dropped 3 bases and J dropped 2 bases, with 7 bases sitting between them. For the CDR3, the DNA is TGTGCCAGCAGCTTCGGGGCCAACACTGAAGCTTTCTTT. Its translation: CASSFGANTEAFF. Variable domain in full (rest from reference TRBV7-2 and TRBJ1-1): GAGVSQSPSNKVTEKGKDVELRCDPISGHTALYWYRQSLGQGLEFLIYFQGNSAPDKSGLPSDRFSAERTGGSVSTLTIQRTQQEDSAVYLCASSFGANTEAFFGQGTRLTVV.

This sequence joins TRBV5-6 and TRBJ2-7, with 9 bases fitting TRBD1. The CDR3 covers 13 residues. The junction had 5 bases not matched to a gene; V was cut back by 6 bases and J by 4 bases. The germline V gene has CDR1 SGHDT and CDR2 YYEEEE. This CDR3 is CASTLQGAYEQYF. CDR3 nucleotide sequence: TGTGCCAGCACCCTACAGGGGGCTTACGAGCAGTACTTC.

The V gene is TRBV5-1, the J gene TRBJ1-2; D is unresolved. Germline CDR1 SGHRS, CDR2 YFSETQ. The CDR3 length is 13 residues. V was clipped by 2 bases and J by 1 base, with 6 bases between them. The CDR3, as DNA: TGCGCCAGCAGCTTCGGGAATAACTATGGCTACACCTTC. It translates to CASSFGNNYGYTF.

The J gene is TRBJ2-7, the V gene TRBV27; TRBD2 is a possible D gene (5 bases). The CDR3 loop spans 14 amino acids. The germline CDR1 and CDR2 sequences are MNHEY and SMNVEV (reference sequence). The V gene lost 5 bases and the J gene lost 6 bases, with 17 bases spanning the gap. As DNA, the CDR3 is TGTGCCAGCAGTCCAAAGGACTTTAGAGGCGAGCAGTACTTC. It is translated as CASSPKDFRGEQYF.

The V call is TRBV5-1, the J call TRBJ2-5, with D maybe TRBD1 (6 bases). The germline V gene encodes CDR1 SGHRS and CDR2 YFSETQ. CDR3 size: 16 residues. V lost 4 bases, J lost 1 base, and 17 bases lay in between. The CDR3 coding sequence is TGCGCCAGCAGCCCCACAGGGCCCGGGGCCCAAGAGACCCAGTACTTC. This codes for CASSPTGPGAQETQYF.